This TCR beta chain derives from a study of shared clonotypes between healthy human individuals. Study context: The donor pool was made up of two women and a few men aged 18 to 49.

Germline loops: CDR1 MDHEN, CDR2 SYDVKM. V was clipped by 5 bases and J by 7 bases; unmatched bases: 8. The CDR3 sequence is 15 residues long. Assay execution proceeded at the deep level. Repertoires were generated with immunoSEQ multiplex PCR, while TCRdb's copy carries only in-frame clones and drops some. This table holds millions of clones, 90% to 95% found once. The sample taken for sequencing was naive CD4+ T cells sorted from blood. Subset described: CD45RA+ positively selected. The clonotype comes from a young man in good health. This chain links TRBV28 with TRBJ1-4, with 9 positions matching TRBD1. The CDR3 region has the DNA TGTGCCAGCAGTGACACAGGGGGCAAGGTTGAAAAACTGTTTTTT. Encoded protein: CASSDTGGKVEKLFF.